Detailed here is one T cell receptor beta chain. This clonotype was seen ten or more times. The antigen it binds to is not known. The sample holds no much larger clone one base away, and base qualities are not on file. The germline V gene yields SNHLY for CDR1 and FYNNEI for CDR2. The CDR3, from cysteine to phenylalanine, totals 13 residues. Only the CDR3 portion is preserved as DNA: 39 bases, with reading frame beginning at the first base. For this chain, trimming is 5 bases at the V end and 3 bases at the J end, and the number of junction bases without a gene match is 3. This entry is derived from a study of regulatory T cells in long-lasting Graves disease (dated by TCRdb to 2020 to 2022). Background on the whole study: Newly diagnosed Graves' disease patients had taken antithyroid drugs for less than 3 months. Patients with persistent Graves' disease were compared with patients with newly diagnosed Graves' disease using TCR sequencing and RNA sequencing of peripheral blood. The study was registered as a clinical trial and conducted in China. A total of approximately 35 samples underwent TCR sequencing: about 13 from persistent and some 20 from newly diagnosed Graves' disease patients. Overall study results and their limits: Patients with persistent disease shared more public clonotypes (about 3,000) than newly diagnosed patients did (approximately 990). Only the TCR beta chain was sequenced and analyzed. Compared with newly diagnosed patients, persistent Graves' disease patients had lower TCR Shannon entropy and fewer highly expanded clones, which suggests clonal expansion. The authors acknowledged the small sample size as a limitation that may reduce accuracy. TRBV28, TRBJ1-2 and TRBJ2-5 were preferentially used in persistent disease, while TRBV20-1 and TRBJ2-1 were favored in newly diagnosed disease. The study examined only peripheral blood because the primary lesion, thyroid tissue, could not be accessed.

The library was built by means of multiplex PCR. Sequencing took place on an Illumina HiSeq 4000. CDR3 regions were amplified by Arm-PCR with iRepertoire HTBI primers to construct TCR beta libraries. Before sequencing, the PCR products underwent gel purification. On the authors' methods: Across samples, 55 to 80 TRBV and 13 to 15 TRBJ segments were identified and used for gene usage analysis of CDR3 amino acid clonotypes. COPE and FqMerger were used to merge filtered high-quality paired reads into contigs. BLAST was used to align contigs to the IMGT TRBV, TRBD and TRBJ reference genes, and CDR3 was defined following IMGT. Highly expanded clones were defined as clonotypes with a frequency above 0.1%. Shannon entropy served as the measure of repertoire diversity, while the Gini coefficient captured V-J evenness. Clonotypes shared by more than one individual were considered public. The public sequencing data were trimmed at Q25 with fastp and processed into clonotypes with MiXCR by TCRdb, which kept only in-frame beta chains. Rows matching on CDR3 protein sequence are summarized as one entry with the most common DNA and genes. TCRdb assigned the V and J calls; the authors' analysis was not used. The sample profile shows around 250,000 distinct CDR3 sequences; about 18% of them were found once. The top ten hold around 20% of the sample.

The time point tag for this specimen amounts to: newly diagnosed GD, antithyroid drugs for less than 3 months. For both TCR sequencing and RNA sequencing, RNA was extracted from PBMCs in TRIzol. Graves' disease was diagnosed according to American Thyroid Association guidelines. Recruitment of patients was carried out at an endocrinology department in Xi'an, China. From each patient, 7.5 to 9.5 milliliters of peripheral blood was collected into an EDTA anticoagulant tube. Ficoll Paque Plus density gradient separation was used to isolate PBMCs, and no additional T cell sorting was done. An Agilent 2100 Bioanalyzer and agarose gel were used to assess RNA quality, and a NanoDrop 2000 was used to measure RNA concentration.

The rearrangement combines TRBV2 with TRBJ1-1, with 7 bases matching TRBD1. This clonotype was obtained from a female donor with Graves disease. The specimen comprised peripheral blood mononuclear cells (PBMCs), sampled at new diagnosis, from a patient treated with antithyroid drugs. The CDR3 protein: CASSTQGDTEAFF. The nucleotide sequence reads TGTGCCAGCAGTACTCAGGGGGACACTGAAGCTTTCTTT. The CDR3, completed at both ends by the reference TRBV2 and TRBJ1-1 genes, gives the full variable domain EPEVTQTPSHQVTQMGQEVILRCVPISNHLYFYWYRQILGQKVEFLVSFYNNEISEKSEIFDDQFSVERPDGSNFTLKIRSTKLEDSAMYFCASSTQGDTEAFFGQGTRLTVV.